Shown below are 24 T cell receptor beta chains from a single sample sequenced in a study of OX40 agonist ivuxolimab in advanced cancers. Assay used: immunoSEQ multiplex PCR; TCRdb lists only in-frame clones, some missing. In the table there are tens of thousands of clones, about 89% of which are singletons. Source: CD4+ or CD8+ T cells sorted from blood, taken in a trial of the OX40 agonist ivuxolimab. These receptors originate from an adult with an advanced solid tumor such as melanoma, head and neck, liver or kidney cancer.

V usage is TRBV7-9 and J usage is TRBJ2-5; D unresolved. Looked up from germline, CDR1 is SEHNR and CDR2 is FQNEAQ (reference sequence). The CDR3 covers 14 residues. V shed 3 bases and J shed 0 bases, with 8 bases lying between them. CDR3 loop: CASSFDLYQETQYF. In DNA form, the CDR3 reads TGTGCCAGCAGCTTCGACCTCTACCAAGAGACCCAGTACTTC. The full variable domain, with the rest looked up from reference TRBV7-9 and TRBJ2-5, is DTGVSQNPRHKITKRGQNVTFRCDPISEHNRLYWYRQTLGQGPEFLTYFQNEAQLEKSRLLSDRFSAERPKGSFSTLEIQRTEQGDSAMYLCASSFDLYQETQYFGPGTRLLVL.

The chain uses TRBV6-5 and TRBJ1-2; D ambiguous. The CDR3 is 11 residues long. V lost 10 bases, J lost 1 base, and 7 bases lay in between. The germline gives CDR1 MNHEY, CDR2 SVGAGI. The CDR3 here is CATGFNYGYTF. In DNA, the CDR3 is TGTGCCACCGGATTTAACTATGGCTACACCTTC.

In this sample, this clone turned up a few times. The chain has TRBV6-1 and TRBJ1-2; 7 bases align to TRBD1. After removal of 4 bases from V and 5 bases from J, the junction contained 10 bases not matched to a gene. Germline values: CDR1 MNHNS, CDR2 SASEGT. The CDR3 sequence is 15 residues long. The CDR3 coding sequence is TGTGCCAGCAGTGTTCCCACGGGACAGTTTTATGGCTACACCTTC. It translates to CASSVPTGQFYGYTF.

The V call is TRBV19, the J call TRBJ2-7, with 7 positions matching TRBD2. Germline CDR1 LNHDA, CDR2 SQIVND (reference sequence). After removal of 2 bases from V and 3 bases from J, the junction contained 7 bases not matched to a gene. CDR3 length: 15 residues. DNA of the CDR3: TGTGCCAGTAGTATACTTCCTAGCGGCTACTACGAGCAGTACTTC. Its translation: CASSILPSGYYEQYF.

The chain employs TRBV5-3 and TRBJ2-7; D not certain. TRBV5-3 qualifies as an ORF whose function is uncertain. V shed 4 bases and J shed 0 bases, with 5 bases lying between them. The CDR3 contains 12 residues. CDR3 in amino acids: CARSDSSYEQYF. The DNA of the CDR3 is TGTGCCAGAAGCGATAGCTCCTACGAGCAGTACTTC.

The rearrangement joins TRBV11-2 to TRBJ1-1; perhaps TRBD1 as D (5 bases). The CDR3 is made up of 14 amino acids. Germline V gives CDR1 SGHAT, CDR2 FQNNGV. V was pared by 6 bases and J by 11 bases, with 22 bases between. The CDR3, as DNA: TGTGCCAGCAGTCTACCCGGGGCCGAAAAGGGGGCTTTCTTT. It codes for CASSLPGAEKGAFF.

This chain links TRBV4-3 with TRBJ2-7, with D unclear. This CDR3 has 13 amino acids. V gave up 4 bases and J gave up 1 base, with 8 bases separating them. Germline V gene sequence: CDR1 LGHNA, CDR2 YSLEER. The CDR3 spells CASSPEISYEQYF. The CDR3 nucleotides are TGCGCCAGCAGCCCCGAAATATCCTACGAGCAGTACTTC.

The chain recombines TRBV6-1 with TRBJ1-2, with D uncertain. Germline assignment: CDR1 MNHNS and CDR2 SASEGT. V lost 6 bases, J lost 8 bases, and 19 bases lay in between. This CDR3 comprises 14 residues. The CDR3 DNA is TGTGCCAGCAGCCACCGGACCCCGGATGAGGGCTACACCTTC. Translation gives CASSHRTPDEGYTF.

The J gene is TRBJ1-1, the V gene TRBV9; D remains unclear. Per germline, CDR1 SGDLS and CDR2 YYNGEE. Trimming took off 4 bases at V and 2 bases at J, with 15 bases between the two ends. The CDR3 is 15 residues long. CDR3 nucleotide sequence: TGTGCCAGCAGCCCCCCGGTACTGCTTAACACTGAAGCTTTCTTT. Translating gives CASSPPVLLNTEAFF.

This clone was picked up a small number of times. The chain employs TRBV7-9 and TRBJ1-1; unclear D gene. Germline V gene data show CDR1 as SEHNR and CDR2 as FQNEAQ (reference sequence). This CDR3 spans 12 amino acids. V lost 7 bases to trimming and J lost 0 bases, with 6 bases between them. The CDR3 DNA follows: TGTGCCAGCAACCAGATGAACACTGAAGCTTTCTTT. Its protein is CASNQMNTEAFF.

The chain employs TRBV10-3 and TRBJ2-7; D is unclear. Germline CDR1 ENHRY, CDR2 SYGVKD. The V gene lost 1 base and the J gene lost 4 bases, with 11 bases spanning the gap. This CDR3 is built from 14 residues. The CDR3 reads CAISEYGLGYEQYF. In DNA form, the CDR3 reads TGTGCCATCAGTGAGTATGGCCTCGGTTACGAGCAGTACTTC.

This clone appeared a few times. The chain employs TRBV28 and TRBJ1-4; perhaps TRBD1 as D (5 bases). There are 13 residues in the CDR3. Germline assignment: CDR1 MDHEN and CDR2 SYDVKM. V was cut by 10 bases and J by 6 bases, with 15 bases left in between. This CDR3 reads CATTSGTDEKLFF. The CDR3 nucleotides are TGTGCCACCACTTCCGGGACGGATGAAAAACTGTTTTTT.

This clone is a singleton in its sample. This chain connects TRBV6-5 to TRBJ2-7, with a weak D call TRBD1 (6 bases). The CDR3 has 13 amino acids. Trimming took 5 bases from V and 7 from J, leaving 15 bases between them. Germline CDR1 is MNHEY and CDR2 is SVGAGI. The CDR3 loop is CASSNRQAGEQYF. As DNA, the CDR3 is TGTGCCAGCAGTAACCGACAGGCCGGTGAGCAGTACTTC.

The V call is TRBV14, the J call TRBJ2-7, with 7 bases lining up with TRBD1. Germline V gene data show CDR1 as SGHDN and CDR2 as FVKESK. Trimming removed 4 bases from V and 9 bases from J; junction bases left unmatched: 12. The length of the CDR3 is 14 residues. CDR3 nucleotide sequence: TGTGCCAGCAGCCGAACGGACAGGCTGATAGGGCAGTACTTC. Protein sequence: CASSRTDRLIGQYF.

This clone has only one observation. This chain links TRBV6-6 with TRBJ1-2; 12 bases are shared with TRBD1. V lost 0 bases and J lost 9; bases outside the gene matches: 2. Germline V gene lookup returns CDR1 MNHNY and CDR2 SVGAGI (reference sequence). The CDR3 has 14 amino acids. Here the CDR3 DNA reads TGTGCCAGCAGTTACTCGGGACAGGGGGCTAGCTACACCTTC. Protein product: CASSYSGQGASYTF.

This chain connects TRBV6-1 to TRBJ2-3; 13 positions agree with TRBD2. Germline CDR1 and CDR2: MNHNS and SASEGT. Germline trimming cut 4 bases from V and 3 bases from J; bases unmatched to any gene: 4. This CDR3 region has 16 residues. The CDR3 DNA sequence: TGTGCCAGCAGTGGACTAGCGGGAGGTCGGACAGATACGCAGTATTTT. Translating gives CASSGLAGGRTDTQYF.

J is TRBJ2-2 and V is TRBV7-2, with 14 positions matching TRBD2. V was clipped by 1 base and J by 4 bases; unmatched bases: 5. Germline CDR1 and CDR2: SGHTA and FQGNSA. The length of the CDR3 is 18 residues. The CDR3 DNA is TGTGCCAGCAGCTTAGGCCGGGGGACTAGCGGGAGCACCGGGGAGCTGTTTTTT. This gives the protein CASSLGRGTSGSTGELFF.

The chain is built from TRBV28 and TRBJ2-7; D call uncertain. CDR1 is MDHEN, CDR2 SYDVKM, per germline. There are 15 residues in the CDR3. The V end lost 7 bases, the J end lost 9 bases, and 25 bases lay between the germline ends. The CDR3 region is CASTPQLSRATGQYF. In DNA, the CDR3 is TGTGCCAGCACGCCCCAACTTTCAAGGGCCACTGGGCAGTACTTC.

The chain carries TRBV6-5 and TRBJ2-7, with 7 bases aligning to TRBD1. The junction had 13 bases not matched to a gene; V was cut back by 5 bases and J by 12 bases. The CDR3 has 13 residues. Germline-derived CDR1 and CDR2 are MNHEY and SVGAGI. The CDR3 sequence: CASSNRQGPGGYF. CDR3 nucleotide sequence: TGTGCCAGCAGTAATAGGCAGGGTCCAGGGGGGTACTTC.

J is TRBJ2-7 and V is TRBV10-2; 11 positions match TRBD1. V lost 7 bases and J lost 2; bases outside the gene matches: 4. CDR3 length: 14 residues. CDR1 is WSHSY and CDR2 is SAAADI in the germline V gene. For the CDR3, the DNA is TGCGCCAGCAACCTGGGACAGGGGGCCTACGAGCAGTACTTC. Translation gives CASNLGQGAYEQYF.

Here the CDR3 reads CASSRGQGPYEQYF. For the CDR3, the DNA is TGTGCCAGCAGTCGCGGACAGGGCCCCTACGAGCAGTACTTC. V usage is TRBV28 and J usage is TRBJ2-7; 8 bases are a match to TRBD1. This CDR3 is built from 14 residues. The trim removed 5 bases at V and 2 bases at J, leaving 5 bases unmatched. Germline V gives CDR1 MDHEN, CDR2 SYDVKM.

The V gene is TRBV5-1, the J gene TRBJ2-5; D gene unclear. Germline V gene lookup returns CDR1 SGHRS and CDR2 YFSETQ. Trimming took off 4 bases at V and 1 base at J, with 11 bases between the two ends. This CDR3 region has 14 residues. Here the CDR3 DNA reads TGCGCCAGCAGCCCCGGGTCTATCCAAGAGACCCAGTACTTC. Amino acid sequence: CASSPGSIQETQYF.

In this sample, this clone turned up once. The chain recombines TRBV10-3 with TRBJ1-1, with 7 bases identical to TRBD1. Trimming took 4 bases from V and 7 from J; bases not matched to a gene: 9. The CDR3 has 14 amino acids. Germline CDR1 ENHRY, CDR2 SYGVKD. CDR3 bases: TGTGCCATCAGTGCAGCTAGGGGGCATAATGAAGCTTTCTTT. This codes for CAISAARGHNEAFF.

The rearrangement links TRBV27 to TRBJ2-7, with D possibly being TRBD1 or TRBD2 (7 bases each). Germline CDR1 reads MNHEY; CDR2 reads SMNVEV (reference sequence). V lost 1 base, J lost 0 bases, and 19 bases lay in between. The CDR3 runs 18 residues. The CDR3 loop reads CASSLYGGGQPDSYEQYF. CDR3 DNA sequence: TGTGCCAGCAGTTTATATGGGGGGGGACAGCCCGACTCCTACGAGCAGTACTTC.